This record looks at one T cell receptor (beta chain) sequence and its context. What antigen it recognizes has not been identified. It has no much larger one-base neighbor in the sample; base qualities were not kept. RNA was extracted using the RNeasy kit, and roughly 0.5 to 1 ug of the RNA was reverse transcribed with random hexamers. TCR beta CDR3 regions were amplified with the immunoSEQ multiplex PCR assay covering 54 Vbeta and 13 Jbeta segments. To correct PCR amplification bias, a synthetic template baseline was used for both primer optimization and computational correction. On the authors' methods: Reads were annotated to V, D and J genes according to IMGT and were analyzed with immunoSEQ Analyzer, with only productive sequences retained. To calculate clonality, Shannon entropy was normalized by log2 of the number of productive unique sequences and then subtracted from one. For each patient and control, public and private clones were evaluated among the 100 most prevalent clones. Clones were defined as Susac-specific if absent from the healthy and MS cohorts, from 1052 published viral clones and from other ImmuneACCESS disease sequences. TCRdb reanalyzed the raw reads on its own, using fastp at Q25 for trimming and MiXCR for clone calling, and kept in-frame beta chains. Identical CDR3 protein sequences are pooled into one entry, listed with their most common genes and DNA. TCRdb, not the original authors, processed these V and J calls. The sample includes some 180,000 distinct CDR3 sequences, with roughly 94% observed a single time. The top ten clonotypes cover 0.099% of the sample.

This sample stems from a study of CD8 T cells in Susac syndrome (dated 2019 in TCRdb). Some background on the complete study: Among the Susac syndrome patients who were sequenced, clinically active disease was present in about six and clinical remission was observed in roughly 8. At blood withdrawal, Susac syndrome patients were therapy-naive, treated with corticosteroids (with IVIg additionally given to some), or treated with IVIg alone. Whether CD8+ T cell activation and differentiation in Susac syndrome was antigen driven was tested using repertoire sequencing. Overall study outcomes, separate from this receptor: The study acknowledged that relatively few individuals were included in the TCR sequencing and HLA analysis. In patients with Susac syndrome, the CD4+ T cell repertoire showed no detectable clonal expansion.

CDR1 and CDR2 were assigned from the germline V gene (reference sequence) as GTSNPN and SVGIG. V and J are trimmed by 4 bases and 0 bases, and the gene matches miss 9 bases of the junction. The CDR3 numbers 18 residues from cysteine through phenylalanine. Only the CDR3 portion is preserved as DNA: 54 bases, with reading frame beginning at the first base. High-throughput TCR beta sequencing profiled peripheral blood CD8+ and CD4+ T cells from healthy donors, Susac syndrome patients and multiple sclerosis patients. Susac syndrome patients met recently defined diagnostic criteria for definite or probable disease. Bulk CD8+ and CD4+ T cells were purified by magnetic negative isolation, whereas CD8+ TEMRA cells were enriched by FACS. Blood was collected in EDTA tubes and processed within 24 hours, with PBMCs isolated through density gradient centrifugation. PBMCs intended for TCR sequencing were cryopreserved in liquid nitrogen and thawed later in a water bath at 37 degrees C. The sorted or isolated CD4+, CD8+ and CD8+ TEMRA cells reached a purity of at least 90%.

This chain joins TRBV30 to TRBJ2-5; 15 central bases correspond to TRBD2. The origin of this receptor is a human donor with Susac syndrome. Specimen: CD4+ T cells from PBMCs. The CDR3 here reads CAWTGTSGRPWYQETQYF. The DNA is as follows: TGTGCCTGGACCGGGACTAGCGGGAGGCCCTGGTACCAAGAGACCCAGTACTTC.